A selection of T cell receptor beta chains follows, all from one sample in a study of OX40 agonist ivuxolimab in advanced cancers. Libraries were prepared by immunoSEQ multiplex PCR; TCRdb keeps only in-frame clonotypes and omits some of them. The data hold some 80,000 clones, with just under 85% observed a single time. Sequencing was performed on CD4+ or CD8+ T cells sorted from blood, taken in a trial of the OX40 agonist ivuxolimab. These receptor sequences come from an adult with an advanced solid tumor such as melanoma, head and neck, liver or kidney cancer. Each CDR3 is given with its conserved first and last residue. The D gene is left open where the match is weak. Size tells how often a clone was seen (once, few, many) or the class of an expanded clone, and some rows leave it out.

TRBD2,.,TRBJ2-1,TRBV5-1,TGCGCCAGCAGCGCTACTAGCGGGGGGTCCCCCTACAATGAGCAGTTCTTC,CASSATSGGSPYNEQFF
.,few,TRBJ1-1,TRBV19,TGTGCCAGTAGTATAGAGCAGAGACTCCTGAAGACTGAAGCTTTCTTT,CASSIEQRLLKTEAFF
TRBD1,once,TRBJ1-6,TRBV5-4,TGTGCCAGCAGCCGGGAGGGGGCAGGTTCACCCCTCCACTTT,CASSREGAGSPLHF
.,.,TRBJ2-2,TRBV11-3,TGTGCCAGCAGCTTAGTCCGAGGGAGCACCGGGGAGCTGTTTTTT,CASSLVRGSTGELFF
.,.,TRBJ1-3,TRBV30,TGTGCCTGGAGTGTACGCGGGGGAAACACCATATATTTT,CAWSVRGGNTIYF
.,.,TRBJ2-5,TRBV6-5,TGTGCCTCTAGGCAGGGGGAGGGCCTTGAGACCCAGTACTTC,CASRQGEGLETQYF
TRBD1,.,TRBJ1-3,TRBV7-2,TGTGCCAGCAGCTTAGGAGGGGCTACGGACAGGGCTTTT,CASSLGGATDRAF
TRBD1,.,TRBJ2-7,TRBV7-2,TGTGCCAGCAGCTTAGGGGTAGGGGGCCCCTACGAGCAGTACTTC,CASSLGVGGPYEQYF
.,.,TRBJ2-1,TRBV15,TGTGCCACCAGCTCGGACTCGGCCCAGCGAGACAATGAGCAGTTCTTC,CATSSDSAQRDNEQFF
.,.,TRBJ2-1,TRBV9,TGTGCCAGCAGCCCCCGTCGGACTGTCACCGGCGATGAGCAGTTCTTC,CASSPRRTVTGDEQFF
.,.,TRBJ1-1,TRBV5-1,TGCGCCAGCAGCTCGCAGGCCATAGACACTGAAGCTTTCTTT,CASSSQAIDTEAFF
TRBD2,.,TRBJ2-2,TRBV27,TGTGCCAGCAGGCTAGCGGGGGGACTAACACACCGGGGAGCTGTTTTT,CASRLAGGLTHRGAVF
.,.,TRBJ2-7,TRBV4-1,TGCGCCAGCAGCCCCCGGGTGCTCTACGAGCAGTACTTC,CASSPRVLYEQYF
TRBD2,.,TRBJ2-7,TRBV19,TGTGCCAGTAGAACTAGCGGGAGTAGCGCCGAGCAGTACTTC,CASRTSGSSAEQYF
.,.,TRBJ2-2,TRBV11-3,TGTGCCAGCAGCCGGTTCGGCGAATTGAACACCGGGGAGCTGTTTTTT,CASSRFGELNTGELFF
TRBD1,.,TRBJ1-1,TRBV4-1,TGCGCCAGCATGGACAGGACGGAGCGGACCGAAGCTTTCTTT,CASMDRTERTEAFF
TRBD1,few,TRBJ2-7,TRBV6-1,TGTGCCTGCTCTGGGACAGGGGCTTCTGGCGAGCAGTACTTC,CACSGTGASGEQYF
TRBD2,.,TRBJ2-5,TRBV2,TGTGCCAGCAGAGCTACCGTGACTAGCCTAAAGTACTTC,CASRATVTSLKYF
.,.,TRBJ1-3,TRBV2,TGTGCCAGCAGTGGAGAGGCAGGGGCTGGAAACACCATATATTTT,CASSGEAGAGNTIYF
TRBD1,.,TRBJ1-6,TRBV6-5,TGTGCCAGCCATCACAGGGGCCCCCTCCACTTT,CASHHRGPLHF
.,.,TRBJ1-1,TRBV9,TGTGCCAGCAATCCGGGGGGCACTGAAGCTTTCTTT,CASNPGGTEAFF
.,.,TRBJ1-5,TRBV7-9,TGTGCCAGCAGCTTACGGGAAAACAATCAGCCCCAGCATTTT,CASSLRENNQPQHF
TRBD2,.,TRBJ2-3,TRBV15,TGTGCCACCAGCGGAAGACTAGCGGCAGATACGCAGTATTTT,CATSGRLAADTQYF
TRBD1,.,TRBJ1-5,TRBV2,TGTGCCAGCAGGGGGACAGATTTTAGCAATCAGCCCCAGCATTTT,CASRGTDFSNQPQHF
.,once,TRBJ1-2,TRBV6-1,TGTGCCAGCAGTGAGAATTACAGGGACGTCTATGGCTACACCTTC,CASSENYRDVYGYTF
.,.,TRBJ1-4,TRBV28,TGTGCCAGCAGTTTGCTCGACAGCGTTAATGAAAAACTGTTTTTT,CASSLLDSVNEKLFF
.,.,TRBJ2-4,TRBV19,TGTGCCAGTAGCCGCGGAGCGCTAGCCAAAAACATTCAGTACTTC,CASSRGALAKNIQYF
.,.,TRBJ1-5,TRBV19,TGTGCCAGTAGTCCGACAGCCAGCAATCAGCCCCAGCATTTT,CASSPTASNQPQHF
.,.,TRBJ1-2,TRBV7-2,TGTGCCAGCAGCTTCAGGGAAGTAGGGGACTATGGCTACACCTTC,CASSFREVGDYGYTF
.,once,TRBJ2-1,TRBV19,TGTGCCAGCAGCCCGCGAGCAGGTAACAATGAGCAGTTCTTC,CASSPRAGNNEQFF
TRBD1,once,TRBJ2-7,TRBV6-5,TGTGCCAGCAGTCACCGGGACAGGGGCTTCTACGAGCAGTACTTC,CASSHRDRGFYEQYF
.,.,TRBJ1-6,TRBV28,TGTGCCAGCAGTTTATTTAACGGACCTCGTAATTCACCCCTCCACTTT,CASSLFNGPRNSPLHF
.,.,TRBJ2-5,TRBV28,TGTGCCAGCAGTCTACCAGGGGTGTCAGAGACCCAGTACTTC,CASSLPGVSETQYF
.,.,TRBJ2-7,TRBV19,TGTGCCAGTAGTAAAAAATCCCAGGGGTACGAGCGGTACTTC,CASSKKSQGYERYF
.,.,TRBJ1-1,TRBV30,TGTGCCTGGAACCCAGAGGTGAACACTGAAGCTTTCTTT,CAWNPEVNTEAFF
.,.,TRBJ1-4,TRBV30,TGTGCCTGGAGTGTCCGAGGGACTAATGAAAAACTGTTTTTT,CAWSVRGTNEKLFF
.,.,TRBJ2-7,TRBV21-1,TGTGCCAGCAGGTCGGAGGGGGACGAGGGAACCTACGAGCAGTACTTC,CASRSEGDEGTYEQYF
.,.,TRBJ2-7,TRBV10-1,TGCGCCAGCAGTGCGGGAGTTGAGCCCTACGAGCAGTACTTC,CASSAGVEPYEQYF
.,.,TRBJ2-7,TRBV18,TGTGCCAGCTCTGGCAGACAGGACCCCTACGAGCAGTACTTC,CASSGRQDPYEQYF
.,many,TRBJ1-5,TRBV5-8,TGTGCCAGCAGCTTAGGGAGGGATCCTAATCAGCCCCAGCATTTT,CASSLGRDPNQPQHF
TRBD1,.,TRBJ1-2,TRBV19,TGTGCCAGTAGTCTTCGGGACAGCCTGGGTGGCTACACCTTC,CASSLRDSLGGYTF
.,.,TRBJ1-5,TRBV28,TGTGCCAGCAGTTTACATGACACGGACAATCAGCCCCAGCATTTT,CASSLHDTDNQPQHF
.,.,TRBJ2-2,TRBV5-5,TGTGCCAGCAGCAGAGAGGGCACCGGGGAGCTGTTTTTT,CASSREGTGELFF
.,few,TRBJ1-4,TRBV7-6,TGTGCCAGCAGCTTAGGGAGCGGAAAACTGTTTTTT,CASSLGSGKLFF
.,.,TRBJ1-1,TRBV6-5,TGTGCCAGCAGACGGGGGGACACTGAAGCTTTCTTT,CASRRGDTEAFF
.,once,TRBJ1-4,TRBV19,TGTGCCAGTAGTATAGCCGGGGTGAATGAAAAACTGTTTTTT,CASSIAGVNEKLFF
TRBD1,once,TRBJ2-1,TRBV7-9,TGTGCCAGCAGCGTCGCAGGGGGCCGGGGGCGCAATGAGCAGTTCTTC,CASSVAGGRGRNEQFF
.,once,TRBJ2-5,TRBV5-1,TGCGCCAGCAGCTCGCTGGGGGGGCGAGAAGAGACCCAGTACTTC,CASSSLGGREETQYF
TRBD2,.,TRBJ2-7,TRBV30,TGTGCCTGGAGCGGGCTAGAAGCGGGGGCCTACGAGCAGTACTTC,CAWSGLEAGAYEQYF
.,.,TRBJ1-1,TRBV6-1,TGTGCCAGCAGTAGACCTCGGGGCGGCACTGAAGCTTTCTTT,CASSRPRGGTEAFF
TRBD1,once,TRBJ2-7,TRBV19,TGTGCCAGTAGCTCCGTCTCGGGCAGGGGGTCCTCCTACGAGCAGTACTTC,CASSSVSGRGSSYEQYF
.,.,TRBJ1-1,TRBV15,TGTGCCACCAGCAGAGGAGGGCCTACGAACACTGAAGCTTTCTTT,CATSRGGPTNTEAFF
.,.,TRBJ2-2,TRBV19,TGTGCCAGTAGTATAGCGGCGAACACCGGGGAGCTGTTTTTT,CASSIAANTGELFF
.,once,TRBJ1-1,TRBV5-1,TGCGCCAGCAGCTTAGACCACAGCGAAAGGGGAGCTTTCTTT,CASSLDHSERGAFF